Listed below are T cell receptor beta chains from one sample, sequenced in a study of shared clonotypes between healthy human individuals. Sequencing was performed with immunoSEQ multiplex PCR; in TCRdb, only in-frame clones are kept and a portion is missing. The table lists some 2,100,000 clones, approximately 96% of them singletons. Sample: naive CD4+ T cells sorted from blood. Every receptor here comes from a man in his late teens or twenties in good health. Both conserved end residues are part of each CDR3. Each record gives: D gene, V gene, J gene, CDR3 protein. The D gene is left open where the match is weak.

D gene: -; V gene: TRBV30; J gene: TRBJ1-2; CDR3 protein: CAWSVLSGTYGYTF
D gene: -; V gene: TRBV29-1; J gene: TRBJ2-1; CDR3 protein: CSVVSGGIYNEQFF
D gene: -; V gene: TRBV11-3; J gene: TRBJ2-2; CDR3 protein: CASSAAPTTGELFF
D gene: -; V gene: TRBV6-1; J gene: TRBJ1-5; CDR3 protein: CASSEWGPSDYSNQPQHF
D gene: -; V gene: TRBV30; J gene: TRBJ2-7; CDR3 protein: CAWSAGRRDEQYF
D gene: -; V gene: TRBV7-8; J gene: TRBJ2-2; CDR3 protein: CASSLVQNGGELFF
D gene: -; V gene: TRBV2; J gene: TRBJ2-3; CDR3 protein: CASSREQLGTDTQYF
D gene: -; V gene: TRBV18; J gene: TRBJ1-2; CDR3 protein: CASSSNPAQNGYTF
D gene: -; V gene: TRBV30; J gene: TRBJ1-3; CDR3 protein: CAWSREGVFSNTIYF
D gene: -; V gene: TRBV7-8; J gene: TRBJ2-7; CDR3 protein: CASSLRGTYEQYF
D gene: -; V gene: TRBV5-1; J gene: TRBJ2-1; CDR3 protein: CASSTTRGPWNEQFF
D gene: -; V gene: TRBV9; J gene: TRBJ2-3; CDR3 protein: CASSPLIGALSGDTQYF
D gene: TRBD1; V gene: TRBV9; J gene: TRBJ2-5; CDR3 protein: CASSVRGTGQDAILRETQYF
D gene: -; V gene: TRBV7-2; J gene: TRBJ2-5; CDR3 protein: CASGRGRGGKTQYF
D gene: -; V gene: TRBV21-1; J gene: TRBJ2-5; CDR3 protein: CASSGQWARISGTQYF
D gene: TRBD1; V gene: TRBV19; J gene: TRBJ1-5; CDR3 protein: CASSIAGGNQPQHF
D gene: TRBD1; V gene: TRBV19; J gene: TRBJ2-7; CDR3 protein: CASSIEGGRGEQYF
D gene: -; V gene: TRBV5-1; J gene: -; CDR3 protein: CASSAPRDTSDYEQYF
D gene: TRBD1; V gene: TRBV7-9; J gene: TRBJ1-1; CDR3 protein: CASSRGTENTEAFF
D gene: TRBD2; V gene: TRBV9; J gene: TRBJ2-1; CDR3 protein: CASSGSGSSYNEQFF
D gene: TRBD2; V gene: TRBV11-2; J gene: TRBJ2-5; CDR3 protein: CASSLNSRLAGETQYF
D gene: -; V gene: TRBV19; J gene: TRBJ2-2; CDR3 protein: CASGKGPRAGELFF
D gene: TRBD1; V gene: TRBV25-1; J gene: TRBJ2-7; CDR3 protein: CASSDSTGQGIYEQYF
D gene: -; V gene: TRBV4-3; J gene: TRBJ2-5; CDR3 protein: CASSQETNQETQYF
D gene: -; V gene: TRBV11-2; J gene: TRBJ2-7; CDR3 protein: CASSLAQDSSYEQYF
D gene: -; V gene: TRBV5-1; J gene: TRBJ1-3; CDR3 protein: CASSLSGDGNTIYF
D gene: -; V gene: TRBV19; J gene: TRBJ2-7; CDR3 protein: CASSSLYEQYF
D gene: TRBD2; V gene: TRBV7-6; J gene: TRBJ2-7; CDR3 protein: CASSSLKGVAGSSYEQYF
D gene: TRBD2; V gene: TRBV29-1; J gene: TRBJ2-7; CDR3 protein: CSVVGGAGAYIYEQYF
D gene: -; V gene: TRBV19; J gene: TRBJ2-1; CDR3 protein: CASSIRPNEQFF
D gene: -; V gene: TRBV5-6; J gene: TRBJ2-1; CDR3 protein: CASSLQGDEQFF
D gene: TRBD1; V gene: TRBV5-1; J gene: TRBJ1-1; CDR3 protein: CASSSRQGSMTEAFF
D gene: TRBD1; V gene: TRBV13; J gene: TRBJ2-7; CDR3 protein: CASSPSGTGGPTTYEQYF
D gene: -; V gene: TRBV7-2; J gene: TRBJ2-3; CDR3 protein: CASSSLRDTQYF
D gene: -; V gene: TRBV15; J gene: TRBJ1-2; CDR3 protein: CATSRDLGANYGYTF
D gene: TRBD2; V gene: TRBV10-2; J gene: TRBJ2-7; CDR3 protein: CASSEMGLAGPYEQYF
D gene: -; V gene: TRBV5-4; J gene: TRBJ2-3; CDR3 protein: CASSVDRSTDTQYF
D gene: -; V gene: TRBV7-9; J gene: TRBJ2-3; CDR3 protein: CASSFNLAKDTQYF
D gene: TRBD1; V gene: TRBV27; J gene: TRBJ1-1; CDR3 protein: CASSYGTGLNTEAFF
D gene: -; V gene: TRBV7-9; J gene: TRBJ2-5; CDR3 protein: CASSLSGGTQYF
D gene: -; V gene: TRBV13; J gene: TRBJ2-7; CDR3 protein: CASSQDISYEQYF
D gene: -; V gene: TRBV10-3; J gene: TRBJ1-3; CDR3 protein: CAISALSFRGSGNTIYF
D gene: TRBD1; V gene: TRBV18; J gene: TRBJ2-3; CDR3 protein: CASSPPGTASTDTQYF
D gene: -; V gene: TRBV5-1; J gene: TRBJ2-7; CDR3 protein: CASSLAKTAGAGEQYF
D gene: -; V gene: TRBV25-1; J gene: TRBJ1-1; CDR3 protein: CASRGDPPINTEAFF